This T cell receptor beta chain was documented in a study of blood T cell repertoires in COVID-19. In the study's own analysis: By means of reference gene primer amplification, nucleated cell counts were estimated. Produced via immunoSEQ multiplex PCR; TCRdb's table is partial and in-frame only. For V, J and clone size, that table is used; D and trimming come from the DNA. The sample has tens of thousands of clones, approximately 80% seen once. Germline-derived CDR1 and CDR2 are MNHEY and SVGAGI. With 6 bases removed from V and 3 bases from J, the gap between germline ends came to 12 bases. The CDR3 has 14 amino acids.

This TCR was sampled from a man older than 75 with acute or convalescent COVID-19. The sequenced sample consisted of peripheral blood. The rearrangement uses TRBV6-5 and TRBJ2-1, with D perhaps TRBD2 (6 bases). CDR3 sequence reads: CASRTIGGYNEQFF. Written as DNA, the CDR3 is TGTGCCAGCAGAACAATCGGGGGCTACAATGAGCAGTTCTTC.